The entry below describes one T cell receptor (beta chain). Germline V lookup: CDR1 LGHDT, CDR2 YNNKEL (reference sequence). V lost 3 bases, J lost 0 bases, and 2 bases stayed unmatched. This CDR3 has 15 residues. These data belong to a study of control samples from healthy donors and cancer patients. Produced via immunoSEQ multiplex PCR; TCRdb's table is partial and in-frame only. The table has more than 50,000 clones, about 96% seen once. This TCR was sampled from a young woman in good health. The sequencing input was blood. This chain uses TRBV3-1 (or the pseudogene TRBV3-2) with TRBJ1-2; the match to TRBD1 covers 9 bases. CDR3 amino acids: CASSQGTGTNYGYTF. The CDR3, as DNA: TGTGCCAGCAGCCAGGGGACAGGGACTAACTATGGCTACACCTTC.